Each of the 23 T cell receptor beta chains below was sequenced from the same sample in a study of cytomegalovirus exposure and HLA in healthy donors. PCR involved 60 Vbeta and 13 Jbeta primers. Profiled with immunoSEQ multiplex PCR; TCRdb holds only in-frame clones, not every one. The data contain around 110,000 clones, about 79% of them singletons. The material sequenced was PBMCs. These TCRs come from a young man in good health and CMV-seropositive.

This rearrangement joins TRBV11-3 to TRBJ2-3; 10 bases line up with TRBD2. This CDR3 has 19 residues. In germline, CDR1 is SGHNT, CDR2 YENEEA. The J segment lost 2 bases and the V segment lost 6 bases, leaving 17 bases of the junction unmatched. The CDR3 loop is CASRLEGTSGTWATDTQYF. The CDR3 bases are TGTGCCAGCAGGTTGGAGGGAACTAGCGGGACTTGGGCCACAGATACGCAGTATTTT.

This chain joins TRBV11-2 and TRBJ1-4, with 8 bases lining up with TRBD1. V lost 5 bases, J lost 7 bases, and 6 bases stayed unmatched. CDR1 and CDR2 from the germline V gene are SGHAT and FQNNGV. The CDR3 length is 14 residues. The CDR3 protein is CASSPGTGGEKLFF. The DNA for the CDR3 is TGTGCCAGCAGCCCCGGGACAGGAGGTGAAAAACTGTTTTTT. The entire variable domain, with the rest obtained from reference TRBV11-2 and TRBJ1-4, is as follows: EAGVAQSPRYKIIEKRQSVAFWCNPISGHATLYWYQQILGQGPKLLIQFQNNGVVDDSQLPKDRFSAERLKGVDSTLKIQPAKLEDSAVYLCASSPGTGGEKLFFGSGTQLSVL.

This chain joins TRBV6-5 and TRBJ2-1, with TRBD2 matching over 7 bases. The germline V gene has CDR1 MNHEY and CDR2 SVGAGI. The CDR3 is 15 residues long. The V and J ends lost 4 bases and 2 bases, in that order; junction bases with no gene match: 5. DNA for the CDR3: TGTGCCAGCAGTTCCTCGGGACTACCCTACAATGAGCAGTTCTTC. Its translation is CASSSSGLPYNEQFF.

CDR3 DNA: TGTGCCAGCAGCGAAGGACTAGCGGGGGGGCATAGGCAGTTCTTC. Its protein is CASSEGLAGGHRQFF. V and J are TRBV6-4 and TRBJ2-1; 15 nucleotides align to TRBD2. CDR1 is MRHNA, CDR2 SNTAGT, per germline. With V trimmed by 6 bases and J by 12 bases, 9 bases remained unmatched. The CDR3 consists of 15 residues.

This rearrangement joins TRBV10-1 to TRBJ1-2; maybe TRBD1 (6 bases). Between the trimmed V and J ends, which lost 11 bases and 8 bases, there was a span of 24 bases. The CDR3 consists of 14 residues. CDR1 is WNHNN, CDR2 SYGVQD, per germline (reference sequence). For the CDR3, the DNA is TGCGCCGTCTCGGACAGTTTAGGGCGCGGCGGCTACACCTTC. This codes for CAVSDSLGRGGYTF.

CDR3 in DNA: TGTGCCAGCAGTCTTCAAAGGCGGGGCCCCTGGGATGAGCAGTTCTTC. Its protein is CASSLQRRGPWDEQFF. This rearrangement joins TRBV7-9 to TRBJ2-1, with D maybe TRBD2 (6 bases). Deletions cut 6 bases from V and 8 bases from J, with 23 bases between. This CDR3 is 16 amino acids long. The germline V gene has CDR1 SEHNR and CDR2 FQNEAQ (reference sequence).

The chain links TRBV7-8 to TRBJ2-7, with no clear D. Germline CDR1 SGHVS, CDR2 FQNEAQ. CDR3 length: 11 residues. The V and J ends lost 5 bases and 3 bases respectively, with 5 bases between them. The DNA for the CDR3 is TGTGCCAGCAGCCTTAACTACGAGCAGTACTTC. Protein: CASSLNYEQYF.

In this sample, this clone turned up a few times. The chain has TRBV10-3 and TRBJ2-7; 7 nucleotides match TRBD1. The trim removed 3 bases at V and 2 bases at J, leaving 4 bases unmatched. CDR3 size: 14 residues. Germline V gene sequence: CDR1 ENHRY, CDR2 SYGVKD. In DNA form, the CDR3 reads TGTGCCATCAGTGACGGGACAGAGACCTACGAGCAGTACTTC. This sequence encodes CAISDGTETYEQYF.

The chain recombines TRBV21-1 with TRBJ2-5; TRBD2, the D gene given by the table, was not confirmed from the DNA. TRBV21-1 is labeled a pseudogene. The CDR3 contains 19 residues. CDR3 residues: CASSEKRHLGSSGGLTQYF. CDR3 DNA sequence: TGTGCCAGCAGCGAAAAGAGGCATTTAGGGTCTAGCGGGGGATTGACCCAGTACTTC.

This sequence joins TRBV18 and TRBJ1-1; D unresolved. This CDR3 region has 15 residues. Trimming pared 0 bases from V and 4 bases from J, leaving 12 bases between. Germline V gives CDR1 KGHSH, CDR2 LQKENI. The CDR3 nucleotides read TGTGCCAGCTCACCACCTAGCACCCGGGGCACTGAAGCTTTCTTT. Its translation: CASSPPSTRGTEAFF.

CDR3 in amino acids: CASSQVGDGYSGANVLTF. The DNA for the CDR3 is TGCGCCAGCAGCCAAGTGGGCGACGGCTACTCTGGGGCCAACGTCCTGACTTTC. V usage is TRBV4-3 and J usage is TRBJ2-6; no reliable D call. V lost 1 base to trimming and J lost 0 bases, with 13 bases between them. The germline V gene has CDR1 LGHNA and CDR2 YSLEER. The CDR3 extends over 18 amino acids.

This sequence joins TRBV4-2 and TRBJ2-7; D ambiguous. The germline V gene has CDR1 LGHNA and CDR2 YNFKEQ. V gave up 3 bases and J gave up 0 bases, with 12 bases separating them. CDR3 length: 15 amino acids. The CDR3 DNA follows: TGTGCCAGCAGCCAGGCAGCGCTAAGCTCCTACGAGCAGTACTTC. As protein: CASSQAALSSYEQYF.

The chain carries TRBV7-9 and TRBJ2-1, with D tentatively TRBD1 (7 bases). The CDR3 is 15 amino acids. V dropped 10 bases and J dropped 3 bases, with 19 bases sitting between them. Germline lookup yields CDR1 SEHNR and CDR2 FQNEAQ (reference sequence). CDR3 residues: CATLGGGENYNEQFF. In nucleotides, the CDR3 is TGTGCCACCTTAGGAGGGGGCGAAAACTACAATGAGCAGTTCTTC. Full variable domain (rest looked up from reference TRBV7-9 and TRBJ2-1): DTGVSQNPRHKITKRGQNVTFRCDPISEHNRLYWYRQTLGQGPEFLTYFQNEAQLEKSRLLSDRFSAERPKGSFSTLEIQRTEQGDSAMYLCATLGGGENYNEQFFGPGTRLTVL.

This rearrangement joins TRBV27 to TRBJ2-1, with a possible D match to TRBD2 (6 bases). Trimming shortened V by 7 bases and J by 5 bases, and 12 bases separated the two germline ends. The CDR3 loop spans 13 amino acids. The germline V gene has CDR1 MNHEY and CDR2 SMNVEV (reference sequence). The CDR3 DNA reads TGTGCCAGCACTGGACTAACCAACAATGAGCAGTTCTTC. Translation: CASTGLTNNEQFF.

This chain joins TRBV7-3 and TRBJ2-1, with TRBD2 matching over 11 bases. CDR3 length: 17 residues. V trimming: 4 bases; J trimming: 7 bases; junction bases outside the gene matches: 12. The germline V gene encodes CDR1 SGHTA and CDR2 FQGTGA. Here the CDR3 reads CASSSIHLAGGGNEQFF. The CDR3 nucleotides are TGTGCCAGCAGCTCAATACACCTAGCGGGGGGCGGAAATGAGCAGTTCTTC.

The rearrangement joins TRBV7-2 to TRBJ2-3, with D uncertain. CDR1 is SGHTA, CDR2 FQGNSA, per germline. CDR3 length equals 11 residues. V lost 5 bases and J lost 7, with 7 bases in between. The CDR3 nucleotides read TGTGCCAGCAGCCTACCCCATACGCAGTATTTT. It is translated as CASSLPHTQYF.

This clone has more than one count but fewer than ten. The chain uses TRBV6-6 and TRBJ1-2; weak D call: TRBD1 (5 bases). The CDR3 totals 14 residues. Germline CDR1 and CDR2: MNHNY and SVGAGI (reference sequence). V was pared by 2 bases and J by 9 bases, with 16 bases between. The CDR3 DNA reads as TGTGCCAGCAGTTACCGACAGCCTTCTATGAGCTACACCTTC. This gives the protein CASSYRQPSMSYTF.

The V gene is TRBV11-2, the J gene TRBJ2-7; 10 bases line up with TRBD2. Trimming removed 2 bases from V and 2 bases from J; junction bases left unmatched: 3. The CDR3 spans 15 residues. The germline gives CDR1 SGHAT, CDR2 FQNNGV. CDR3 DNA: TGTGCCAGCAGCTTAACTAGCGGGACAGCCTACGAGCAGTACTTC. Translated, it gives CASSLTSGTAYEQYF.

The V gene is TRBV5-1, the J gene TRBJ2-2; 7 bases map to TRBD2. The CDR3 loop spans 14 amino acids. Germline values: CDR1 SGHRS, CDR2 YFSETQ. V lost 2 bases to trimming and J lost 7 bases; unmatched junction nucleotides: 5. CDR3 sequence: CASSFSGAGGELFF. In DNA form, the CDR3 reads TGCGCCAGCAGCTTCAGCGGGGCGGGCGGGGAGCTGTTTTTT.

This chain joins TRBV6-6 and TRBJ1-1; TRBD1 might be the D (5 bases). Germline V gives CDR1 MNHNY, CDR2 SVGAGI (reference sequence). V was pared by 1 base and J by 4 bases, with 13 bases between. The CDR3 extends over 15 amino acids. The CDR3 sequence is CASSYFFGGITEAFF. CDR3 nucleotides: TGTGCCAGCAGTTACTTTTTCGGGGGGATCACTGAAGCTTTCTTT.

This clone is a singleton in its sample. CDR3 in DNA: TGTGCCAGTAGTATTTTCTCCGGGGGAATCAATCAGCCCCAGCATTTT. Translated, it gives CASSIFSGGINQPQHF. The chain recombines TRBV19 with TRBJ1-5, with D tentatively TRBD1 (5 bases). The CDR3 length is 16 residues. V dropped 3 bases and J dropped 3 bases, with 15 bases sitting between them. The germline gives CDR1 LNHDA, CDR2 SQIVND (reference sequence). Filled out from reference TRBV19 and TRBJ1-5, the complete variable domain reads DGGITQSPKYLFRKEGQNVTLSCEQNLNHDAMYWYRQDPGQGLRLIYYSQIVNDFQKGDIAEGYSVSREKKESFPLTVTSAQKNPTAFYLCASSIFSGGINQPQHFGDGTRLSIL.

The chain joins TRBV11-2 to TRBJ2-5; 8 nucleotides match TRBD2. V was clipped by 4 bases and J by 5 bases; unmatched bases: 6. CDR3 size: 14 residues. Per germline, CDR1 SGHAT and CDR2 FQNNGV. CDR3 nucleotide sequence: TGTGCCAGCAGCTCGCGGACTAGCAGTGAGACCCAGTACTTC. Amino acids: CASSSRTSSETQYF. Drawing the rest from reference TRBV11-2 and TRBJ2-5, the complete variable domain is EAGVAQSPRYKIIEKRQSVAFWCNPISGHATLYWYQQILGQGPKLLIQFQNNGVVDDSQLPKDRFSAERLKGVDSTLKIQPAKLEDSAVYLCASSSRTSSETQYFGPGTRLLVL.

This rearrangement joins TRBV2 to TRBJ2-3; D is possibly TRBD1 (5 bases). Germline lookup yields CDR1 SNHLY and CDR2 FYNNEI. This CDR3 has 13 amino acids. Trimming cost V 4 bases and J 3 bases, with 8 bases left between them. The DNA for the CDR3 is TGTGCCAGCAGTGGGGGCCTAACAGATACGCAGTATTTT. Encoded protein: CASSGGLTDTQYF.